One sample yielded the 32 T cell receptor beta chains listed below, sequenced in a study of blood T cell repertoires in COVID-19. TCRdb keeps only in-frame clones here, not all; method: immunoSEQ multiplex PCR. Among around 320,000 clones listed, 85% to 90% were seen once. Sequencing was carried out using peripheral blood. The receptors come from a woman in her 30s with COVID-19, enrolled during active disease.

The J gene is TRBJ1-2, the V gene TRBV18; tentative D call: TRBD1 (5 bases). V was cut by 2 bases and J by 5 bases, with 12 bases left in between. CDR1 is KGHSH, CDR2 LQKENI, per germline. The CDR3 contains 14 residues. The CDR3: CASSPTGTPYGYTF. For the CDR3, the DNA is TGTGCCAGCTCACCAACCGGGACTCCTTATGGCTACACCTTC. Full variable domain (outside the CDR3, taken from reference TRBV18 and TRBJ1-2): NAGVMQNPRHLVRRRGQEARLRCSPMKGHSHVYWYRQLPEEGLKFMVYLQKENIIDESGMPKERFSAEFPKEGPSILRIQQVVRGDSAAYFCASSPTGTPYGYTFGSGTRLTVV.

This chain connects TRBV28 to TRBJ1-3; possibly TRBD1 for D (5 bases). CDR3 length equals 14 residues. The V and J ends lost 7 bases and 4 bases respectively, with 14 bases between them. The germline gives CDR1 MDHEN, CDR2 SYDVKM. The CDR3 DNA sequence: TGTGCCAGCATCGTAGGGTCAGGGGGAAACACCATATATTTT. Protein: CASIVGSGGNTIYF.

The chain has TRBV6-5 and TRBJ1-3; D not certain. CDR1 and CDR2 from the germline V gene are MNHEY and SVGAGI. V was cut by 6 bases and J by 0 bases, with 6 bases left in between. The CDR3 sequence is 13 residues long. The CDR3, as DNA: TGTGCCAGCAGATTCAACTCTGGAAACACCATATATTTT. Its protein product is CASRFNSGNTIYF.

V usage is TRBV18 and J usage is TRBJ2-7; 7 bases fit TRBD1. Germline assignment: CDR1 KGHSH and CDR2 LQKENI. The CDR3 spans 15 residues. V lost 0 bases, J lost 6 bases, and 8 bases stayed unmatched. CDR3 coding DNA: TGTGCCAGCTCACCACCGGGCGACAGGGAGTCCGAGCAGTACTTC. Protein sequence: CASSPPGDRESEQYF.

The chain recombines TRBV2 with TRBJ2-2; a weak D match, TRBD1 (6 bases). Germline V lookup: CDR1 SNHLY, CDR2 FYNNEI. Deletions cut 5 bases from V and 3 bases from J, with 13 bases between. The CDR3 is made up of 15 amino acids. CDR3 protein: CASSRDRLHTGELFF. CDR3 DNA: TGTGCCAGCAGTCGCGACAGGCTCCACACCGGGGAGCTGTTTTTT.

The chain employs TRBV7-8 and TRBJ1-2; D not certain. Germline V gives CDR1 SGHVS, CDR2 FQNEAQ. The CDR3 sequence is 15 residues long. V shed 5 bases and J shed 0 bases, with 13 bases lying between them. The CDR3 coding sequence is TGTGCCAGCAGCCTCGGGTTCGGAGCTAACTATGGCTACACCTTC. Translated: CASSLGFGANYGYTF.

This sequence joins TRBV4-2 and TRBJ1-4; D call uncertain. Looked up from germline, CDR1 is LGHNA and CDR2 is YNFKEQ. The germline V and J ends were trimmed by 4 bases and 7 bases, with 10 bases remaining between them. The CDR3 covers 13 residues. The CDR3 coding sequence is TGTGCCAGCAGCCCGCCCCGGGGTGAAAAACTGTTTTTT. Translating it yields CASSPPRGEKLFF.

The chain combines TRBV5-4 with TRBJ2-7, with 8 nucleotides matching TRBD2. Germline loops: CDR1 SGHNT, CDR2 YYREEE (reference sequence). Trimming removed 0 bases from V and 0 bases from J; junction bases left unmatched: 2. This CDR3 is 15 amino acids long. In DNA form, the CDR3 reads TGTGCCAGCAGCTTGGTAGCGGGGAGCTCCTACGAGCAGTACTTC. The encoded protein is CASSLVAGSSYEQYF.

CDR3 loop: CASSPPGQGYEQYF. The DNA of the CDR3 is TGTGCCAGTAGTCCCCCGGGACAGGGGTACGAGCAGTACTTC. This sequence joins TRBV19 and TRBJ2-7; 10 bases map to TRBD1. Germline values: CDR1 LNHDA, CDR2 SQIVND (reference sequence). V was clipped by 5 bases and J by 4 bases; unmatched bases: 5. The CDR3 extends over 14 amino acids.

The J gene is TRBJ1-2, the V gene TRBV10-2; D perhaps matches TRBD1 (5 bases). The ends were cut back, 5 bases at V and 4 bases at J, with 14 bases in the middle. The germline V gene has CDR1 WSHSY and CDR2 SAAADI. CDR3 length: 14 residues. The CDR3 region has the DNA TGCGCCAGCAGTAGGGGTCTGTATGGCTATGGCTACACCTTC. This sequence encodes CASSRGLYGYGYTF.

The chain uses TRBV7-8 and TRBJ1-2; no reliable D call. Looked up from germline, CDR1 is SGHVS and CDR2 is FQNEAQ. The CDR3 consists of 13 residues. V was cut by 2 bases and J by 1 base, with 5 bases left in between. Here the CDR3 reads CASSLQVNYGYTF. As DNA, the CDR3 is TGTGCCAGCAGCTTACAGGTTAACTATGGCTACACCTTC.

The rearrangement uses TRBV6-2 or TRBV6-3 and TRBJ1-2; the match to TRBD1 covers 7 bases. The CDR3 has 15 residues. The V gene's germline CDR1 is MNHEY and CDR2 SVGEGT. Trimming cost V 0 bases and J 5 bases; bases outside gene matches: 6. The CDR3: CASSYSRGVVYGYTF. The DNA of the CDR3 is TGTGCCAGCAGTTACTCCAGGGGGGTAGTTTATGGCTACACCTTC.

The chain has TRBV7-9 and TRBJ1-2; D unresolved. This CDR3 comprises 13 residues. The germline gives CDR1 SEHNR, CDR2 FQNEAQ (reference sequence). The V end lost 5 bases, the J end lost 6 bases, and 13 bases lay between the germline ends. The CDR3: CASSPQVLDGYTF. The DNA of the CDR3 is TGTGCCAGCAGCCCCCAGGTTCTGGATGGCTACACCTTC.

The rearrangement links TRBV2 to TRBJ2-2, with D possibly TRBD1 on 6 matching bases. Trimming took 6 bases from V and 6 from J, leaving 11 bases between them. Germline assignment: CDR1 SNHLY and CDR2 FYNNEI. There are 13 residues in the CDR3. As DNA, the CDR3 is TGTGCCAGCAGCGGAGACAGGCCCGGGGAGCTGTTTTTT. Amino acid sequence: CASSGDRPGELFF.

This sequence joins TRBV6-6 and TRBJ2-7; possibly TRBD1 for D (5 bases). The CDR3 is made up of 15 amino acids. Trimming left V 2 bases short and J 2 bases short, with 13 bases between. CDR1 is MNHNY and CDR2 is SVGAGI in the germline V gene (reference sequence). CDR3 nucleotides: TGTGCCAGCAGTTACGCACAGGAGCTAACCTACGAGCAGTACTTC. Protein: CASSYAQELTYEQYF.

The chain uses TRBV6-2 or TRBV6-3 and TRBJ1-5; maybe TRBD1 (5 bases). The CDR3 totals 14 residues. Germline V gives CDR1 MNHEY, CDR2 SVGEGT. With 0 bases removed from V and 6 bases from J, the gap between germline ends came to 9 bases. DNA for the CDR3: TGTGCCAGCAGTTACTCGATCAGGGTTCAGCCCCAGCATTTT. The encoded protein is CASSYSIRVQPQHF.

This rearrangement joins TRBV5-1 to TRBJ1-1; D is ambiguous. Trimming shortened V by 2 bases and J by 8 bases, and 13 bases separated the two germline ends. Germline loops: CDR1 SGHRS, CDR2 YFSETQ. CDR3 length: 13 amino acids. CDR3 amino acids: CASSLGDSWEAFF. DNA of the CDR3: TGCGCCAGCAGCTTAGGAGACTCTTGGGAAGCTTTCTTT.

The chain is built from TRBV5-5 and TRBJ2-7, with TRBD1 identical over 9 bases. J was trimmed by 4 bases and V by 4 bases; bases with no gene match: 9. Germline CDR1 SGHKS, CDR2 YYEKEE (reference sequence). CDR3 size: 15 residues. The CDR3 loop is CASSQAPDRGYEQYF. CDR3 nucleotides: TGTGCCAGCAGCCAGGCCCCGGACAGGGGTTACGAGCAGTACTTC.

The chain's CDR3 is CASSVSGETQYF. The CDR3 DNA reads as TGTGCCAGCAGTGTGTCGGGGGAGACCCAGTACTTC. The chain links TRBV2 to TRBJ2-5, with D possibly TRBD2 on 5 matching bases. V was clipped by 4 bases and J by 5 bases, with 8 bases between them. The germline V gene encodes CDR1 SNHLY and CDR2 FYNNEI. This CDR3 region has 12 residues.

The chain combines TRBV25-1 with TRBJ1-4; D is possibly TRBD1 (6 bases). Per the germline V gene, CDR1 is MGHDK and CDR2 is SYGVNS. The CDR3 contains 14 residues. Trimming took off 4 bases at V and 8 bases at J, with 14 bases between the two ends. The CDR3 region is CASSGDRLGEKLFF. For the CDR3, the DNA is TGTGCCAGCAGTGGAGACAGGCTAGGAGAAAAACTGTTTTTT.

The rearrangement links TRBV27 to TRBJ1-5; a weak D match, TRBD1 (5 bases). V lost 3 bases and J lost 6, with 15 bases in between. The CDR3 sequence is 15 residues long. The germline V gene has CDR1 MNHEY and CDR2 SMNVEV (reference sequence). The CDR3 region has the DNA TGTGCCAGCAGTTTGGGAGGTCAGGGCGGTCAGCCCCAGCATTTT. Residues: CASSLGGQGGQPQHF.

This clone was found once. This chain uses TRBV5-6 with TRBJ2-7; a possible D gene is TRBD2 (6 bases). Germline values: CDR1 SGHDT, CDR2 YYEEEE. This CDR3 has 13 amino acids. The V and J ends lost 4 bases and 4 bases respectively, with 12 bases between them. The CDR3 reads CASSAGPTYEQYF. CDR3 in DNA: TGTGCCAGCAGCGCGGGGCCTACGTACGAGCAGTACTTC.

This chain uses TRBV5-1 with TRBJ1-4; D is unresolved. Deletions cut 0 bases from V and 8 bases from J, with 23 bases between. This CDR3 has 18 amino acids. Germline lookup yields CDR1 SGHRS and CDR2 YFSETQ. CDR3 loop: CASSLGATGSWSNEKLFF. Here the CDR3 DNA reads TGCGCCAGCAGCTTGGGAGCGACTGGCTCTTGGAGTAACGAAAAACTGTTTTTT.

The gene calls are TRBV3-1 (or the pseudogene TRBV3-2) and TRBJ1-4, with 9 bases lining up with TRBD1. The J segment lost 8 bases and the V segment lost 1 base, leaving 8 bases of the junction unmatched. Germline V gene sequence: CDR1 LGHDT, CDR2 YNNKEL (reference sequence). The CDR3 extends over 16 amino acids. CDR3 sequence (DNA): TGTGCCAGCAGCCAAGGGCCGGGACAGGGCTTCGAAAAACTGTTTTTT. It specifies CASSQGPGQGFEKLFF.

Remarks on this clone: Different DNA sequences within this sample yield the same CDR3. V usage is TRBV12-3 or TRBV12-4 and J usage is TRBJ1-5; D is unclear. There are 13 residues in the CDR3. The V and J ends lost 3 bases and 3 bases respectively, with 6 bases between them. The CDR3 region is CASSLSVNQPQHF. The CDR3 DNA is TGTGCCAGCAGTTTGAGCGTCAATCAGCCCCAGCATTTT.

The DNA for the CDR3 is TGCGCCAGCAGCCAAGATAGGGCCGGCCCAGGGGAGACCCAGTACTTC. It codes for CASSQDRAGPGETQYF. This chain uses TRBV4-1 with TRBJ2-5, with a possible D match to TRBD1 (5 bases). V was cut by 0 bases and J by 5 bases, with 16 bases left in between. From germline, CDR1 is MGHRA and CDR2 YSYEKL. The CDR3 runs 16 residues.

This chain joins TRBV27 and TRBJ1-1; 8 nucleotides match TRBD1. Germline V CDR1 and CDR2: MNHEY, SMNVEV (reference sequence). Unmatched junction bases numbered 3, after V lost 6 bases and J lost 0 bases. This CDR3 is built from 14 residues. The CDR3 DNA sequence: TGTGCCAGCAGACTACAGGGGGTGAACACTGAAGCTTTCTTT. Translated, it gives CASRLQGVNTEAFF.

This chain links TRBV20-1 with TRBJ1-1, with D possibly matching TRBD1 (6 bases). V was trimmed by 3 bases and J by 4 bases, leaving 12 bases between them. This CDR3 spans 13 amino acids. Germline V gene sequence: CDR1 DFQATT, CDR2 SNEGSKA (reference sequence). This CDR3 is CSASLGQRTEAFF. The CDR3 nucleotides read TGCAGTGCTAGTTTAGGACAGCGCACTGAAGCTTTCTTT.

V is TRBV6-5 and J is TRBJ2-3; TRBD2 aligns across 9 bases. The ends lost 11 bases at V and 6 bases at J; junction bases unmatched: 12. Germline loops: CDR1 MNHEY, CDR2 SVGAGI. The CDR3 runs 14 residues. The CDR3 bases are TGTGCCTCCCGGAGGCGGGGGGGCCCTGATACGCAGTATTTT. It is translated as CASRRRGGPDTQYF.

This clone has a single count. At one of its ends the junction is not consistent with the germline gene, which may arise from a read error. V and J are TRBV3-1 (or the pseudogene TRBV3-2) and TRBJ2-3; 7 nucleotides match TRBD2. CDR3 length equals 13 residues. The germline gives CDR1 LGHDT, CDR2 YNNKEL (reference sequence). CDR3 region: CASSQDGKSGVVF. In DNA form, the CDR3 reads TGTGCCAGCAGCCAAGATGGCAAGAGCGGGGTTGTATTT.

This clone has more than one count but fewer than ten. The rearrangement joins TRBV5-1 to TRBJ2-1, with D possibly being TRBD1 (6 bases). Trimming stripped 3 bases from V and 4 bases from J, with 17 bases between. The CDR3 sequence is 16 residues long. In germline, CDR1 is SGHRS, CDR2 YFSETQ. Here the CDR3 DNA reads TGCGCCAGCAGCTGGGGGCGAATAGGGCTATACAATGAGCAGTTCTTC. This translates into CASSWGRIGLYNEQFF. Full variable domain (rest looked up from reference TRBV5-1 and TRBJ2-1): KAGVTQTPRYLIKTRGQQVTLSCSPISGHRSVSWYQQTPGQGLQFLFEYFSETQRNKGNFPGRFSGRQFSNSRSEMNVSTLELGDSALYLCASSWGRIGLYNEQFFGPGTRLTVL.

Note on this clone: Mismatch with germline at one junction end may stem from a read error. This chain joins TRBV6-1 and TRBJ2-7; 7 bases are shared with TRBD1. Germline V gene sequence: CDR1 MNHNS, CDR2 SASEGT. CDR3 length: 12 amino acids. In DNA form, the CDR3 reads TGTGCCAGCAGTGAAAATGGACGGACAGGTTCCTTC. Translated, it gives CASSENGRTGSF.